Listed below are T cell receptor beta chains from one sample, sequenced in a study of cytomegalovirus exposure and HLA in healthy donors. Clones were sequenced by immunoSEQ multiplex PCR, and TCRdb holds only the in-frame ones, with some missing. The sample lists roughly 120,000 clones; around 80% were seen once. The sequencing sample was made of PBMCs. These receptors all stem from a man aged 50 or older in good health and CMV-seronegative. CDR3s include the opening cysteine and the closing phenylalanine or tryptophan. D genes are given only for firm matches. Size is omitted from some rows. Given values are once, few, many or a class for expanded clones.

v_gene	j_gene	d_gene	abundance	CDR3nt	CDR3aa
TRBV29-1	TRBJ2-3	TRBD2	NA	TGCAGCGTTGAGAAAGGCCAGCAAAGCGGGGGCTCCACAGATACGCAGTATTTT	CSVEKGQQSGGSTDTQYF
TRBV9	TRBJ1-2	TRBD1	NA	TGTGCCAGCAGCGTGGCGGCACAGGGGAACGGGGGTGGCTACACCTTC	CASSVAAQGNGGGYTF
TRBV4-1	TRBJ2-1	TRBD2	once	TGCGCCAGCAGCCAAGAAAGGAAACTAGCGGGGGGTTGGTATGAGCAGTTCTTC	CASSQERKLAGGWYEQFF
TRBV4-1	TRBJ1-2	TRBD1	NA	TGCGCCAGCAGCCAGTCAGGGGGATCGGCCTATGGCTACACCTTC	CASSQSGGSAYGYTF
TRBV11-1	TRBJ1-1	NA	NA	TGTGCCAGCAGCGTCACCGGGGGGCAAGGTAGTCTAGCTTTCTTT	CASSVTGGQGSLAFF
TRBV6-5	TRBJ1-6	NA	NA	TGTGCCAGCAGTTACGGGCAGCATAATTCACCCCTCCACTTT	CASSYGQHNSPLHF
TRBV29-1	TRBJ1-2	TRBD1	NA	TGCAGCGTAGGACAGGGGGGTGGCTACACCTTC	CSVGQGGGYTF
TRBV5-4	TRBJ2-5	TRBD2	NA	TGTGCCAGCAGCTTGGGAAGCGGGAGGCAAGAGACCCAGTACTTC	CASSLGSGRQETQYF
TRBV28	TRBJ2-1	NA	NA	TGTGCCAGCAGTTTAGGCGGGAATGAGCAGTTCTTC	CASSLGGNEQFF
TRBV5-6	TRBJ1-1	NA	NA	TGTGCCAGCAGCTTGGAAGGGGGGGGGATCGTTCGAGCTTTCTTT	CASSLEGGGIVRAFF
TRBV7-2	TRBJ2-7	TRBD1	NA	TGTGCCAGCAGCTTAACGCCACAGGGGTACCACGAGCAGTACTTC	CASSLTPQGYHEQYF
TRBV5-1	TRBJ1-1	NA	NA	TGCGCCAGCAGCCCCGACGGAGTCCAAGCTGAAGCTTTCTTT	CASSPDGVQAEAFF
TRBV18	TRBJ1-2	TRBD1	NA	TGTGCCAGCTCCGGACAGGGAACGGACTATGGCTACACCTTC	CASSGQGTDYGYTF
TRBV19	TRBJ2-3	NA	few	TGTGCCAGTAGGATAGCGGATACGCAGTATTTT	CASRIADTQYF
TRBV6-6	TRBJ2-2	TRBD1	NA	TGTGCCAGCAGTTACTCAGGGGGCACGAACACCGGGGAGCTGTTTTTT	CASSYSGGTNTGELFF
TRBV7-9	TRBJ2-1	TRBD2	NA	TGTGCCAGCAGCTTAGGGGGGACTAGCGGGAGAGAGGGTGAGCAGTTCTTC	CASSLGGTSGREGEQFF
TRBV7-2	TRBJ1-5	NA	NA	TGTGCCAGTGCTAGGGGTAGCAATCAGCCCCAGCATTTT	CASARGSNQPQHF
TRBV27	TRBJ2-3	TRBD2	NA	TGTGCCAGCACCCACCTCCTAGCGGGAGCAGGGGATACGCAGTATTTT	CASTHLLAGAGDTQYF
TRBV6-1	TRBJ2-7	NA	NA	TGTGCCAGCACCCCCCTGTCAGGGGCTAACGAGCAGTACTTC	CASTPLSGANEQYF
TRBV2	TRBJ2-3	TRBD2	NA	TGTGCCGGAGCGGGGGGGGGCGATACGCAGTATTTT	CAGAGGGDTQYF
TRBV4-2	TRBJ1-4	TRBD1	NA	TGTGCCAGCAGGCGGACAGGACTTAATGAAAAACTGTTTTTT	CASRRTGLNEKLFF
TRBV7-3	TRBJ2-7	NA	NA	TGTGCCAGCAGCTGGGGGTTAGGCGGGGCCGAGCAGTACTTC	CASSWGLGGAEQYF
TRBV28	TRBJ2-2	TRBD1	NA	TGTGCCAGCAGAACCGGGACAGGGGTCACCGGGGAGCTGTTTTTT	CASRTGTGVTGELFF
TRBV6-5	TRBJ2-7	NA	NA	TGTGCCAGCAGCCGGGACTTGGCTGGCCCCTACGAGCAGTACTTC	CASSRDLAGPYEQYF
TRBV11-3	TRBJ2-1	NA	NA	TGTGCCAGCAGCTTAGGCTATAGCTCCTACAATGAGCAGTTCTTC	CASSLGYSSYNEQFF
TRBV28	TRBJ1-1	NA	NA	TGTGCCAGCACGGGAGGACTGAACACTGAAGCTTTCTTT	CASTGGLNTEAFF
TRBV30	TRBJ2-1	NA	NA	TGTGCCTGGAGTGTACGGGGTGTCTACAATGAGCAGTTCTTC	CAWSVRGVYNEQFF
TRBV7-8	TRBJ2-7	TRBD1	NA	TGTGCCAGCAGCAGAAATGGACAGGGTCACTACGAGCAGTACTTC	CASSRNGQGHYEQYF
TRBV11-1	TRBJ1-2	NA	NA	TGTGCCAGCAGCTTAACGGGGTATGGCTACACCTTC	CASSLTGYGYTF
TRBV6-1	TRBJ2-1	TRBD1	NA	TGTGCCAGCAGTGAAGGCAGGGGGTCCTACAATGAGCAGTTCTTC	CASSEGRGSYNEQFF
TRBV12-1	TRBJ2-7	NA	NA	TGTGCCAGCAGCTTCCGACTAGCGGTACCCTACGAGCAGTACTTC	CASSFRLAVPYEQYF
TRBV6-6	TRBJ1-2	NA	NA	TGTGCCAGCAGTCCCGAGGACTATGGCTACACCTTC	CASSPEDYGYTF
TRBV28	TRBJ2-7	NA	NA	TGTGCCAGCAGTTTAGCAGGGGGGACCCAATACTTC	CASSLAGGTQYF
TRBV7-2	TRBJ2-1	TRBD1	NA	TGTGCCAGCAGCTTAGCCGGGACAGGGGCCTACAATGAGCAGTTCTTC	CASSLAGTGAYNEQFF
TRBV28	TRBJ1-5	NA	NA	TGTGCCAGCAGTCCCCCCCTGGGAGCTTTTGCTTTACAGCCCCAGCATTTT	CASSPPLGAFALQPQHF
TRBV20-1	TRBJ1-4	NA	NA	TGCAGTGCTAGTAGTTTGGAAAAACTGTTTTTT	CSASSLEKLFF
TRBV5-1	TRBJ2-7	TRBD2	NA	TGCGCCAGCAGCTTGAGACCAGGGAGGGTCGGGGAAGACGAGCAGTACTTC	CASSLRPGRVGEDEQYF
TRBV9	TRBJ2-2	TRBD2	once	TGTGCCAGCAGCGTAGAGGGGAGGGTTACCGGGGAGCTGTTTTTT	CASSVEGRVTGELFF
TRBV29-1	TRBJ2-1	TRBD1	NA	TGCAGCGTGATCAGACAGGGTGCCGGTGAGCAGTTCTTC	CSVIRQGAGEQFF
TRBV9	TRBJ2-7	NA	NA	TGTGCCAGCAGCCCTACCTCGCACTCCTACGAGCAGTACTTC	CASSPTSHSYEQYF
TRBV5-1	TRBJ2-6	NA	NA	TGCGCCAGCAGCTTGGATCCCACAGGCTCTGGGGCCAACGTCCTGACTTTC	CASSLDPTGSGANVLTF
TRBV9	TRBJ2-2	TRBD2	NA	TGTGCCAGCAGCCAAACGGTAGCTAGCGGGACCGGGGAGCTGTTTTTT	CASSQTVASGTGELFF
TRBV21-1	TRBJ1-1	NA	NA	TGTGCCAGCAGCAGGCACAGGGCGAACACTGAAGCTTTCTTT	CASSRHRANTEAFF
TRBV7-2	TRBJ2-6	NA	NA	TGTGCCAGCAGCTTAGTTCAGAACTCTGGGGCCAACGTCCTGACTTTC	CASSLVQNSGANVLTF
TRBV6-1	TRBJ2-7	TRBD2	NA	TGTGCCAGCAACCGCGGGAGCTCCTACGAGCAGTACTTC	CASNRGSSYEQYF
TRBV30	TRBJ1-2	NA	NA	TGTGCCTGGAGTGTCCCGATCCCCCCCTATGACTACCCCTTC	CAWSVPIPPYDYPF